Presented here are 29 T cell receptor beta chains from one specimen sequenced in a study of T cell repertoires in cytomegalovirus infection. TCRdb independently ran MiXCR on the reads; one entry per CDR3 protein. The data contain 200,000 to 250,000 distinct CDR3 sequences, approximately 22% of them singletons. What was sequenced was CD8+ T cells from PBMCs. The receptor source for this set is a human donor in good health (CMV status not recorded). Some clones in this sample may be carry-over from other donors' samples.

This clonotype was seen many times. The chain carries TRBV7-6 and TRBJ2-2; D perhaps matches TRBD1 (6 bases). The CDR3 extends over 15 amino acids. Trimming took 5 bases from V and 7 from J, leaving 17 bases between them. Germline CDR1 is SGHVS and CDR2 is FNYEAQ. CDR3 sequence (DNA): TGTGCCAGCAGCCCGACAGGTGATGGTGACGGGGAGCTGTTTTTT. Translating it yields CASSPTGDGDGELFF.

The chain is built from TRBV5-1 and TRBJ2-7; D possibly corresponds to TRBD2 (6 bases). The V gene lost 2 bases and the J gene lost 3 bases, with 12 bases spanning the gap. This CDR3 has 14 residues. Germline V gene data show CDR1 as SGHRS and CDR2 as YFSETQ. The CDR3 DNA sequence: TGCGCCAGCAGCTTCGGGAGTTCAAGCTACGAGCAGTACTTC. It yields the protein CASSFGSSSYEQYF. Drawing the rest from reference TRBV5-1 and TRBJ2-7, the complete variable domain is KAGVTQTPRYLIKTRGQQVTLSCSPISGHRSVSWYQQTPGQGLQFLFEYFSETQRNKGNFPGRFSGRQFSNSRSEMNVSTLELGDSALYLCASSFGSSSYEQYFGPGTRLTVT.

V gene TRBV2 combines with J gene TRBJ1-2; 8 nucleotides match TRBD1. This CDR3 has 17 residues. V was clipped by 6 bases and J by 5 bases; unmatched bases: 17. Germline CDR1 is SNHLY and CDR2 is FYNNEI. The CDR3 here is CASRAPGQARQGYGYTF. Written as DNA, the CDR3 is TGTGCCAGCAGGGCCCCGGGACAGGCAAGACAGGGATATGGCTACACCTTC.

This clonotype turned up a few times. The CDR3 DNA is TGTGCCAGCAGTTTATCCGAATTTGGGACTAGCGAGGCAGATACGCAGTATTTT. It encodes CASSLSEFGTSEADTQYF. This chain connects TRBV28 to TRBJ2-3; 10 bases are a match to TRBD2. The CDR3 consists of 18 residues. V was pared by 1 base and J by 4 bases, with 11 bases of the junction left unmatched. Looked up from germline, CDR1 is MDHEN and CDR2 is SYDVKM.

About this clonotype itself: It may be a read error: a sequence one base away is much more abundant. The chain has TRBV7-9 and TRBJ1-4, with 9 bases matching TRBD1. CDR1 and CDR2 (germline): SEHNR, FQNEAQ (reference sequence). The CDR3 has 16 amino acids. V dropped 0 bases and J dropped 4; count of bases not matched to a gene: 3. The CDR3 sequence is CASSLAPGQGNEKLFF. The CDR3 coding sequence is TGTGCCAGCAGCTTAGCCCCGGGACAGGGTAATGAAAAACTGTTTTTT.

This clonotype was seen many times. This chain links TRBV27 with TRBJ2-3; 8 bases are shared with TRBD1. With V trimmed by 6 bases and J by 1 base, 3 bases remained unmatched. CDR1 and CDR2 from the germline V gene are MNHEY and SMNVEV (reference sequence). This CDR3 contains 14 residues. The CDR3 bases are TGTGCCAGCAGCCAGGGGGCCCGCACAGATACGCAGTATTTT. Translated: CASSQGARTDTQYF.

As DNA, the CDR3 is TGTGCCAGCAGTTACTCCCAGGGGGGAGGTAACTATGGCTACACCTTC. Translating it yields CASSYSQGGGNYGYTF. The genes are TRBV6-6 and TRBJ1-2; 7 bases agree with TRBD1. The germline gives CDR1 MNHNY, CDR2 SVGAGI (reference sequence). V dropped 0 bases and J dropped 1; count of bases not matched to a gene: 5. CDR3 length: 16 amino acids.

The chain uses TRBV20-1 and TRBJ2-7; D not certain. V was pared by 0 bases and J by 2 bases, with 14 bases between. CDR1 is DFQATT and CDR2 is SNEGSKA in the germline V gene (reference sequence). The CDR3 has 15 amino acids. DNA of the CDR3: TGCAGTGCTAGAGATGCGGTCCAACCCACCTACGAGCAGTACTTC. Translation: CSARDAVQPTYEQYF.

The rearrangement uses TRBV27 and TRBJ2-1; TRBD1 matches 11 bases. This CDR3 has 16 residues. With V trimmed by 5 bases and J by 8 bases, 11 bases remained unmatched. The germline gives CDR1 MNHEY, CDR2 SMNVEV (reference sequence). Here the CDR3 reads CASSPLRTGGSDEQFF. The CDR3 nucleotides are TGTGCCAGCAGTCCGCTGCGGACAGGGGGCAGCGATGAGCAGTTCTTC.

The chain joins TRBV14 to TRBJ2-2; no firm D call. V lost 1 base, J lost 7 bases, and 7 bases lay in between. There are 13 residues in the CDR3. The germline V gene has CDR1 SGHDN and CDR2 FVKESK. The CDR3 DNA follows: TGTGCCAGCAGCCAAGCCCAGAGCGGGGAGCTGTTTTTT. This encodes CASSQAQSGELFF.

This sequence joins TRBV28 and TRBJ1-1, with 9 bases identical to TRBD1. This CDR3 spans 13 amino acids. CDR1 MDHEN and CDR2 SYDVKM come from the germline V gene. J lost 6 bases, V lost 6 bases, and 5 bases had no gene match. The CDR3 protein is CASSTGTGPEAFF. The DNA for the CDR3 is TGTGCCAGCAGCACCGGGACAGGGCCTGAAGCTTTCTTT.

V usage is TRBV2 and J usage is TRBJ2-3; possibly TRBD1 for D (5 bases). Germline V gene sequence: CDR1 SNHLY, CDR2 FYNNEI. This CDR3 contains 15 residues. V was clipped by 5 bases and J by 0 bases, with 12 bases between them. CDR3 DNA: TGTGCCAGCAGTTCTATGACAGTAAGCACAGATACGCAGTATTTT. As protein: CASSSMTVSTDTQYF.

The table lists this clonotype with many counts. The V gene is TRBV7-6, the J gene TRBJ2-7, with D perhaps matching TRBD2 (5 bases). Trimming removed 5 bases from V and 4 bases from J, with 18 bases in between. Germline CDR1 reads SGHVS; CDR2 reads FNYEAQ. The CDR3 extends over 15 amino acids. CDR3 in DNA: TGTGCCAGCAGCCCAGACCCGGGAAATCCATACGAGCAGTACTTC. As protein: CASSPDPGNPYEQYF.

This clonotype was found a few times. The J gene is TRBJ2-7, the V gene TRBV20-1; D tentatively reads TRBD1 or TRBD2 (5 bases each). Germline CDR1 and CDR2: DFQATT and SNEGSKA (reference sequence). The CDR3 covers 13 residues. The germline V and J ends were trimmed by 6 bases and 0 bases, with 12 bases remaining between them. CDR3 protein: CSASQGPSYEQYF. CDR3 DNA sequence: TGCAGTGCCTCGCAGGGACCCTCCTACGAGCAGTACTTC.

This clonotype has a count of ten or more. The J gene is TRBJ2-3, the V gene TRBV11-2, with 12 bases aligning to TRBD2. The ends lost 5 bases at V and 5 bases at J; junction bases unmatched: 17. The CDR3 consists of 19 residues. Germline-derived CDR1 and CDR2 are SGHAT and FQNNGV. The CDR3 spells CASSDPVASGGARIDTQYF. CDR3 bases: TGTGCCAGCAGCGACCCCGTCGCTAGCGGGGGGGCCCGGATAGATACGCAGTATTTT.

This clonotype occurred many times. V and J are TRBV7-8 and TRBJ1-2; D unresolved. Germline V lookup: CDR1 SGHVS, CDR2 FQNEAQ. Trimming removed 8 bases from V and 4 bases from J, with 26 bases in between. The CDR3 is 17 amino acids. This CDR3 is CASYPKLVTLRIYGYTF. CDR3 DNA sequence: TGTGCCAGCTACCCTAAGCTTGTCACCCTGAGGATCTATGGCTACACCTTC.

The genes are TRBV28 and TRBJ1-1, with 10 bases lining up with TRBD1. This CDR3 spans 20 amino acids. Unmatched junction bases numbered 17, after V lost 4 bases and J lost 0 bases. CDR1 and CDR2 from the germline V gene are MDHEN and SYDVKM. This CDR3 is CASSSLYEAAGQGMNTEAFF. The CDR3 coding sequence is TGTGCCAGCAGTTCCCTCTATGAAGCCGCGGGACAGGGGATGAACACTGAAGCTTTCTTT.

The genes are TRBV7-6 and TRBJ2-7, with D perhaps matching TRBD1 (6 bases). Germline lookup yields CDR1 SGHVS and CDR2 FNYEAQ. Trimming cost V 0 bases and J 6 bases, with 12 bases left between them. This CDR3 has 14 amino acids. CDR3 sequence: CASSLAPGTREQYF. The CDR3 DNA sequence: TGTGCCAGCAGCTTAGCCCCCGGGACACGCGAGCAGTACTTC.

A few counts support this clonotype. CDR3 loop: CASVGRLYPDTQYF. In DNA form, the CDR3 reads TGTGCCAGCGTCGGGCGGCTGTATCCAGATACGCAGTATTTT. This chain links TRBV2 with TRBJ2-3; no reliable D call. The CDR3 contains 14 residues. From germline, CDR1 is SNHLY and CDR2 FYNNEI. The V gene lost 8 bases and the J gene lost 4 bases, with 16 bases spanning the gap.

The chain is built from TRBV7-9 and TRBJ2-3; 7 bases are shared with TRBD2. There are 14 residues in the CDR3. Germline-derived CDR1 and CDR2 are SEHNR and FQNEAQ (reference sequence). Unmatched junction bases numbered 7, after V lost 8 bases and J lost 2 bases. Here the CDR3 reads CASPLAGDTDTQYF. Here the CDR3 DNA reads TGTGCCAGCCCCTTGGCGGGGGACACAGATACGCAGTATTTT.

The chain recombines TRBV29-1 with TRBJ2-1; TRBD2 might be the D (6 bases). Trimming took off 1 base at V and 8 bases at J, with 15 bases between the two ends. The CDR3 contains 14 residues. Germline CDR1 SQVTM, CDR2 ANQGSEA. This CDR3 is CSVEGPGREYEQFF. The CDR3 nucleotides are TGCAGCGTTGAAGGTCCAGGGCGGGAATATGAGCAGTTCTTC.

This clonotype was detected ten times or more. This sequence joins TRBV7-2 and TRBJ2-1; D possibly corresponds to TRBD1 (5 bases). V was pared by 2 bases and J by 5 bases, with 16 bases between. This CDR3 comprises 16 residues. CDR1 SGHTA and CDR2 FQGNSA come from the germline V gene. The chain's CDR3 is CASSLIWAGFDNEQFF. The CDR3 DNA sequence: TGTGCCAGCAGCTTAATCTGGGCAGGGTTCGACAATGAGCAGTTCTTC.

Written as DNA, the CDR3 is TGTGCCAGCAGCTTAAGGAGCGGAAGCACAGATACGCAGTATTTT. It specifies CASSLRSGSTDTQYF. The chain is built from TRBV7-9 and TRBJ2-3, with D possibly matching TRBD2 (5 bases). Deletions cut 2 bases from V and 0 bases from J, with 9 bases between. The CDR3 is 15 residues long. Looked up from germline, CDR1 is SEHNR and CDR2 is FQNEAQ (reference sequence).

The genes are TRBV24-1 and TRBJ2-1; D unclear. This CDR3 is built from 14 residues. From germline, CDR1 is KGHDR and CDR2 SFDVKD. V dropped 5 bases and J dropped 4 bases, with 11 bases sitting between them. DNA for the CDR3: TGTGCCACCAGTGCCCGGGTGCGATACAATGAGCAGTTCTTC. It translates to CATSARVRYNEQFF.

CDR3 protein: CSVSTGGSLNTEAFF. The CDR3 DNA sequence: TGCAGCGTTTCGACAGGGGGAAGCTTGAACACTGAAGCTTTCTTT. The chain employs TRBV29-1 and TRBJ1-1; 9 bases line up with TRBD1. The CDR3 is 15 residues long. Germline V CDR1 and CDR2: SQVTM, ANQGSEA. The ends lost 5 bases at V and 0 bases at J; junction bases unmatched: 7.

This clonotype occurred a few times. J is TRBJ2-1 and V is TRBV15; D possibly corresponds to TRBD2 (5 bases). This CDR3 region has 14 residues. The germline CDR1 and CDR2 sequences are LNHNV and YYDKDF (reference sequence). Trimming removed 5 bases at V and 2 bases at J, with 10 bases between. CDR3 region: CATSAFGAYNEQFF. CDR3 coding DNA: TGTGCCACCAGCGCTTTCGGGGCCTACAATGAGCAGTTCTTC.

The rearrangement uses TRBV12-3 or TRBV12-4 and TRBJ2-6; D call uncertain. The CDR3 runs to 16 residues. Trimming took 4 bases from V and 0 from J, leaving 10 bases between them. The CDR3: CASSSPHTSGANVLTF. CDR3 nucleotide sequence: TGTGCCAGCAGTTCACCCCACACCTCTGGGGCCAACGTCCTGACTTTC.

This chain connects TRBV11-2 to TRBJ1-2; the match to TRBD1 covers 7 bases. Losses at the gene ends were 6 bases for V and 7 bases for J; bases not matched to a gene: 8. This CDR3 region has 13 residues. Germline CDR1 and CDR2: SGHAT and FQNNGV. DNA of the CDR3: TGTGCCAGCAGTTCAGGGGGAGGTAGTGGCTACACCTTC. As protein: CASSSGGGSGYTF.

This chain uses TRBV5-4 with TRBJ1-2; 10 positions agree with TRBD1. The CDR3 extends over 15 amino acids. In germline, CDR1 is SGHNT, CDR2 YYREEE (reference sequence). V lost 3 bases and J lost 4; bases outside the gene matches: 6. Here the CDR3 reads CASSSGDRGLYGYTF. DNA of the CDR3: TGTGCCAGCAGCTCGGGGGACAGGGGCCTCTATGGCTACACCTTC.